This T cell receptor (beta chain) was recorded in a study of T cells in Graves' hyperthyroidism and ophthalmopathy. Amplified TCR beta CDR3 regions derived from RNA transcripts. With the HTBI primer set, the TCR CDR3 went through a first round of RT-PCR. TCRdb passed the multiplex PCR reads through MiXCR, listing each CDR3 protein once. The sample includes over 650,000 distinct CDR3 sequences, just under 45% of them seen just once. This clonotype came up once. Its target is not known. Germline values: CDR1 MNHEY, CDR2 SMNVEV (reference sequence). The CDR3 sequence is 13 residues long. Trimming removed 6 bases from V and 6 bases from J; junction bases left unmatched: 6. Study outcomes and limitations: Most expanded thyroid clonotypes above 0.001 recurred in blood.

V and J are TRBV27 and TRBJ1-1, with 8 positions matching TRBD1. Source material: peripheral blood or thyroid tissue (not recorded which). The sequence was obtained from an adult man with Graves' disease, either hyperthyroidism or ophthalmopathy (not recorded which). The CDR3 nucleotides read TGTGCCAGCAGGGGACAGGCTCAGGCTGAAGCTTTCTTT. Its translation is CASRGQAQAEAFF.